The clone carrying this TCR beta chain came up a few times. What it binds is not known. This entry comes from a study of T-cell memory formation after mild COVID-19. Study-wide findings and caveats: Contracting CD4+ clones lay largely in CM and EM, with CD8+ ones residing in EMRA. The authors did not confirm SARS-CoV-2 specificity of second-wave clones peaking day 37. Some responding clones appeared in pre-infection memory, suggesting cross-reactive memory joined.

MiXCR, applied by TCRdb to the 5' RACE reads, yields one record per CDR3 protein. This table holds roughly 600,000 distinct CDR3 sequences, 18% found once. This CDR3 spans 15 amino acids. Germline trimming cut 6 bases from V and 1 base from J; bases unmatched to any gene: 4. The material sequenced was PBMCs or a T cell subset sorted from them (not recorded which). This receptor was identified in an adult woman who had mild COVID-19 (a few samples of this study predate the infection). Cell type and time point are not known. This chain uses TRBV12-3 or TRBV12-4 with TRBJ2-1; 9 nucleotides line up with TRBD2. DNA for the CDR3: TGTGCCAGCAGCCCTAGCGGGACGTCCTACAATGAGCAGTTCTTC. Translating gives CASSPSGTSYNEQFF.